This T cell receptor (beta chain) appears in the sequencing data of a study of beta chain features in type 1 diabetes. Every bit of the isolated RNA underwent reverse transcription, so sequencing read expressed TCRB transcripts. Clones were sequenced by immunoSEQ multiplex PCR, and TCRdb holds only the in-frame ones, with some missing. This sample has more than 350,000 clones, with roughly 11% found just once. The CDR3 sequence is 12 residues long. Looked up from germline, CDR1 is SGHTA and CDR2 is FQGNSA. Losses at the gene ends were 2 bases for V and 13 bases for J; bases not matched to a gene: 5. Populations obtained by sorting all exceeded 95% purity. With respect to this clone: Its matching antigen is unknown.

The study's findings and limits: Cells with high TCR expression could be over-represented by cDNA sequencing. PCR might show a preference for shorter templates, equally across patients and controls. Naive, central memory and regulatory TCRB repertoires appeared more similar among patients than healthy donors.

The sequenced sample was naive CD4+ T cells from blood. The chain joins TRBV7-2 to TRBJ2-1, with 7 bases that match TRBD2. The clonotype was recovered from a woman between 18 and 30 years old in good health. The CDR3: CASSLSRGSQFF. The CDR3 coding sequence is TGTGCCAGCAGCTTATCGCGGGGGTCCCAGTTCTTC.